The rows below give T cell receptor beta chains drawn from one sample of a study of blood T cell repertoires in COVID-19. Repertoires were generated with immunoSEQ multiplex PCR, while TCRdb's copy carries only in-frame clones and drops some. This table holds around 250,000 clones, around 88% found once. Sample: PBMCs or T cells enriched from blood (not recorded which). The source of these receptors is a woman aged 40 to 50 with acute COVID-19. Both conserved end residues are part of each CDR3.

CDR3: CATSVREETQYF
V: TRBV24-1
length: 12
J: TRBJ2-5

CDR3: CASSIWTGRNYGYTF
V: TRBV13
length: 15
J: TRBJ1-2

CDR3: CAISESGGTGNTIYF
V: TRBV10-3
length: 15
J: TRBJ1-3

CDR3: CAISGRSISNSPLHF
V: TRBV10-3
length: 15
J: TRBJ1-6

CDR3: CSVDPETTPAVYGYTF
V: TRBV29-1
length: 16
J: TRBJ1-2

CDR3: CASTPTGFLEAFF
V: TRBV7-8
length: 13
J: TRBJ1-1

CDR3: CASSQDGIAHNPYEQYF
V: TRBV14
length: 17
J: TRBJ2-7

CDR3: CASSPQRAGTPSSGANVLTF
V: TRBV9
length: 20
J: TRBJ2-6

CDR3: CAWSGSGGTGANVLTF
V: TRBV30
length: 16
J: TRBJ2-6

CDR3: CASSLRAPGTGSDTQYF
V: TRBV7-9
length: 17
J: TRBJ2-3

CDR3: CASSLTGGTEAFF
V: TRBV19
length: 13
J: TRBJ1-1

CDR3: CASSLQTSGDYNEQFF
V: TRBV6-2/TRBV6-3
length: 16
J: TRBJ2-1

CDR3: CASSLGGGGITEAFF
V: TRBV5-4
length: 15
J: TRBJ1-1

CDR3: CASSFLQVAHGEKLFF
V: TRBV19
length: 16
J: TRBJ1-4

CDR3: CASTTQQGFGSPLHF
V: TRBV28
length: 15
J: TRBJ1-6

CDR3: CSVEDRRSGGTYGYTF
V: TRBV29-1
length: 16
J: TRBJ1-2

CDR3: CASRGGTEAFF
V: TRBV28
length: 11
J: TRBJ1-1

CDR3: CASSSMGLAGNEQFF
V: TRBV6-5
length: 15
J: TRBJ2-1

CDR3: CASSLVSGGAANYGYTF
V: TRBV11-2
length: 17
J: TRBJ1-2

CDR3: CASSGSTANTGELFF
V: TRBV11-3
length: 15
J: TRBJ2-2

CDR3: CASSLTSGSFTDTQYF
V: TRBV19
length: 16
J: TRBJ2-3

CDR3: CASSFTTGGSLTDTQYF
V: TRBV19
length: 17
J: TRBJ2-3

CDR3: CASSPYDRVGGYTF
V: TRBV7-9
length: 14
J: TRBJ1-2

CDR3: CASQRELGGANVLTF
V: TRBV2
length: 15
J: TRBJ2-6

CDR3: CASSRGLAGFTETQYF
V: TRBV6-2/TRBV6-3
length: 16
J: TRBJ2-5

CDR3: CASSLGLGGNSPLHF
V: TRBV11-3
length: 15
J: TRBJ1-6

CDR3: CASSVRTGRGEKLFF
V: TRBV9
length: 15
J: TRBJ1-4

CDR3: CASSEQQAAFF
V: TRBV6-1
length: 11
J: TRBJ1-1

CDR3: CSAGETSFGEQFF
V: TRBV20-1
length: 13
J: TRBJ2-1

CDR3: CASIPSGGHNTGELFF
V: TRBV11-2
length: 16
J: TRBJ2-2

CDR3: CATSRVNSGGNTIYF
V: TRBV15
length: 15
J: TRBJ1-3

CDR3: CASRSGERSNQPQHF
V: TRBV3-1/TRBV3-2
length: 15
J: TRBJ1-5

CDR3: CASRSGQGIYGYTF
V: TRBV5-5
length: 14
J: TRBJ1-2

CDR3: CASSFASGAYNEQFF
V: TRBV7-3
length: 15
J: TRBJ2-1

CDR3: CASRRERGGENIQYF
V: TRBV6-5
length: 15
J: TRBJ2-4

CDR3: CASSLKGDRDYGYTF
V: TRBV19
length: 15
J: TRBJ1-2

CDR3: CASSYSTGHRNTIYF
V: TRBV6-5
length: 15
J: TRBJ1-3

CDR3: CASSLGEINQPQHF
V: TRBV5-5
length: 14
J: TRBJ1-5

CDR3: CAISGGLDTQYF
V: TRBV10-3
length: 12
J: TRBJ2-3

CDR3: CASTAGTSGNEQYF
V: TRBV2
length: 14
J: TRBJ2-7

CDR3: CASSPPGTGFGNEQFF
V: TRBV18
length: 16
J: TRBJ2-1

CDR3: CASSPQGSYGYTF
V: TRBV5-5
length: 13
J: TRBJ1-2

CDR3: CASSKGGLAGGADTQYF
V: TRBV9
length: 17
J: TRBJ2-3

CDR3: CASSSAGFGGYTF
V: TRBV7-2
length: 13
J: TRBJ1-2

CDR3: CASSYAGFGYEQYF
V: TRBV5-1
length: 14
J: TRBJ2-7

CDR3: CASSSPLADSYNEQFF
V: TRBV7-6
length: 16
J: TRBJ2-1

CDR3: CASSLVGGSAQETQYF
V: TRBV7-9
length: 16
J: TRBJ2-5

CDR3: CASSFGQSNYGYTF
V: TRBV13
length: 14
J: TRBJ1-2

CDR3: CASSENDRENQPQHF
V: TRBV2
length: 15
J: TRBJ1-5

CDR3: CASSYTANTIYF
V: TRBV5-8
length: 12
J: TRBJ1-3

CDR3: CRLRASLGYF
V: TRBV20-1
length: 10
J: TRBJ2-5

CDR3: CSVGQGATDQPQHF
V: TRBV29-1
length: 14
J: TRBJ1-5

CDR3: CASSLALGVNEQFF
V: TRBV5-1
length: 14
J: TRBJ2-1

CDR3: CAWSVQDFTDTQYF
V: TRBV30
length: 14
J: TRBJ2-3

CDR3: CASSYGLAGSGTQYF
V: TRBV6-5
length: 15
J: TRBJ2-5

CDR3: CASSLNAGGPAPLHF
V: TRBV5-1
length: 15
J: TRBJ1-6

CDR3: CASSQDLKDSSVDGGELFF
V: TRBV4-3
length: 19
J: TRBJ2-2

CDR3: CASSSTGGSPNYGYTF
V: TRBV11-3
length: 16
J: TRBJ1-2

CDR3: CASGGEVAGYNEQFF
V: TRBV2
length: 15
J: TRBJ2-1

CDR3: CASSAGSSSYNEQFF
V: TRBV18
length: 15
J: TRBJ2-1